One and the same sample provided the 30 T cell receptor beta chains below, sequenced in a study of graft-versus-host responses after intestinal transplantation. TCRdb's table, derived via immunoSEQ multiplex PCR, lists solely in-frame clones and lacks some. This table holds about 26,000 clones, roughly 82% found once. For these TCRs, the target antigens are not known. The material sequenced was unstimulated CD4+ T cells sorted from spleen or lymph node cells, taken before intestinal transplant. The source of these receptors is a human donor who received an intestinal transplant.

V usage is TRBV6-5 and J usage is TRBJ1-2; no firm D call. The germline CDR1 and CDR2 sequences are MNHEY and SVGAGI. V lost 7 bases and J lost 0, with 12 bases in between. The CDR3 contains 14 residues. The CDR3 loop is CASKNHGSNYGYTF. DNA for the CDR3: TGTGCCAGCAAGAATCACGGATCTAACTATGGCTACACCTTC.

The chain employs TRBV5-1 and TRBJ2-7; tentative D call: TRBD1 (6 bases). This CDR3 spans 16 amino acids. Germline V gene data show CDR1 as SGHRS and CDR2 as YFSETQ. V was trimmed by 0 bases and J by 0 bases, leaving 13 bases between them. The CDR3: CASSLASGTNSYEQYF. CDR3 coding DNA: TGCGCCAGCAGCTTGGCCTCAGGGACAAACTCCTACGAGCAGTACTTC.

The rearrangement joins TRBV7-6 to TRBJ2-1; TRBD2 aligns across 9 bases. V lost 1 base, J lost 3 bases, and 1 base stayed unmatched. The CDR3 runs 15 residues. Per the germline V gene, CDR1 is SGHVS and CDR2 is FNYEAQ. CDR3 nucleotide sequence: TGTGCCAGCAGCTTAGGCGGGAGGGGCTACAATGAGCAGTTCTTC. It yields the protein CASSLGGRGYNEQFF.

This chain joins TRBV19 and TRBJ2-7; D assignment may be TRBD1 or TRBD2 (6 bases each). CDR1 and CDR2 (germline): LNHDA, SQIVND (reference sequence). The germline V and J ends were trimmed by 3 bases and 5 bases, with 11 bases remaining between them. The CDR3 has 13 residues. The CDR3 here is CASSIQGRNEQYF. Written as DNA, the CDR3 is TGTGCCAGTAGTATTCAGGGGAGGAACGAGCAGTACTTC. The full variable domain, in which reference TRBV19 and TRBJ2-7 provide the parts outside the CDR3, is DGGITQSPKYLFRKEGQNVTLSCEQNLNHDAMYWYRQDPGQGLRLIYYSQIVNDFQKGDIAEGYSVSREKKESFPLTVTSAQKNPTAFYLCASSIQGRNEQYFGPGTRLTVT.

CDR3 DNA sequence: TGCGCCAGCAGCCAAAGACAGGAATCCGAAAAACTGTTTTTT. It encodes CASSQRQESEKLFF. This chain uses TRBV4-1 with TRBJ1-4; TRBD1 is a possible D gene (6 bases). The CDR3 has 14 amino acids. The V gene's germline CDR1 is MGHRA and CDR2 YSYEKL. Trimming pared 2 bases from V and 8 bases from J, leaving 12 bases between.

This clone appeared a single time. The chain carries TRBV11-2 and TRBJ2-1; D not resolved. Germline loops: CDR1 SGHAT, CDR2 FQNNGV. The CDR3 runs 14 residues. V was pared by 0 bases and J by 6 bases, with 9 bases between. The CDR3 sequence is CASSLDRWLNEQFF. CDR3 nucleotides: TGTGCCAGCAGCTTAGATCGTTGGCTCAATGAGCAGTTCTTC.

The rearrangement joins TRBV6-1 to TRBJ1-2, with TRBD1 matching 7 bases. Germline V gene lookup returns CDR1 MNHNS and CDR2 SASEGT. This CDR3 is built from 20 residues. V lost 4 bases to trimming and J lost 1 base; unmatched junction nucleotides: 21. CDR3 sequence reads: CASSARSGSGGRTFNYGYTF. The CDR3, as DNA: TGTGCCAGCAGTGCCAGATCCGGCTCAGGGGGGCGGACCTTTAACTATGGCTACACCTTC.

This sequence joins TRBV7-8 and TRBJ2-5; 10 positions agree with TRBD2. CDR3 length: 16 residues. Germline V gene data show CDR1 as SGHVS and CDR2 as FQNEAQ. J was trimmed by 1 base and V by 2 bases; bases with no gene match: 4. CDR3 nucleotide sequence: TGTGCCAGCAGCTTATCGAGGACTAGCGGCCAAGAGACCCAGTACTTC. This encodes CASSLSRTSGQETQYF.

In this sample, this clone turned up once. The rearrangement links TRBV7-9 to TRBJ2-2, with 9 bases that match TRBD2. Germline CDR1 SEHNR, CDR2 FQNEAQ (reference sequence). V gave up 5 bases and J gave up 2 bases; unmatched junction bases: 15. The CDR3 length is 19 residues. The CDR3 sequence is CASSRRTSELPRNTGELFF. CDR3 DNA: TGTGCCAGCAGCAGGCGGACTAGCGAACTACCTCGAAACACCGGGGAGCTGTTTTTT.

This chain connects TRBV6-1 to TRBJ2-3, with 10 nucleotides matching TRBD1. V lost 6 bases to trimming and J lost 2 bases; unmatched junction nucleotides: 5. The CDR3 contains 15 residues. CDR1 and CDR2 from the germline V gene are MNHNS and SASEGT. The CDR3 DNA is TGTGCCAGCAGGGGACAGGGGCGCCTCACAGATACGCAGTATTTT. It encodes CASRGQGRLTDTQYF.

This clone was counted a single time. The rearrangement joins TRBV11-1 to TRBJ1-1; 8 positions match TRBD1. Germline loops: CDR1 SGHAT, CDR2 FQDESV (reference sequence). This CDR3 region has 14 residues. J lost 5 bases, V lost 3 bases, and 5 bases had no gene match. DNA of the CDR3: TGTGCCAGCAGCTTTCGGACAGGGAAAACTGAAGCTTTCTTT. This translates into CASSFRTGKTEAFF. The entire variable domain, with the rest obtained from reference TRBV11-1 and TRBJ1-1, is as follows: EAEVAQSPRYKITEKSQAVAFWCDPISGHATLYWYRQILGQGPELLVQFQDESVVDDSQLPKDRFSAERLKGVDSTLKIQPAELGDSAMYLCASSFRTGKTEAFFGQGTRLTVV.

The genes are TRBV19 and TRBJ2-3; D is tentatively TRBD1 or TRBD2 (5 bases each). The V gene's germline CDR1 is LNHDA and CDR2 SQIVND (reference sequence). The CDR3 is 15 amino acids. Trimming left V 2 bases short and J 5 bases short, with 14 bases between. This CDR3 is CASSISASRGDTQYF. CDR3 coding DNA: TGTGCCAGTAGTATATCAGCCTCGAGGGGAGATACGCAGTATTTT.

A single count supports this clone. The rearrangement links TRBV14 to TRBJ2-2, with D tentatively TRBD1 or TRBD2 (5 bases each). The CDR3 is 12 amino acids. Germline CDR1 reads SGHDN; CDR2 reads FVKESK. V was pared by 5 bases and J by 6 bases, with 7 bases between. CDR3 in DNA: TGTGCCAGCAGCGAGGGGCCCGGGGAGCTGTTTTTT. Translation: CASSEGPGELFF.

The sample holds a few counts of this clone. V and J are TRBV5-1 and TRBJ1-1; D is unresolved. This CDR3 spans 13 amino acids. Germline V CDR1 and CDR2: SGHRS, YFSETQ. V lost 5 bases and J lost 0, with 8 bases in between. The CDR3: CASRASVNTEAFF. The CDR3 DNA is TGCGCCAGCAGGGCCAGCGTGAACACTGAAGCTTTCTTT.

V gene TRBV2 combines with J gene TRBJ1-2, with TRBD1 as a possible D gene (5 bases). Germline CDR1 reads SNHLY; CDR2 reads FYNNEI. The CDR3 spans 19 residues. V shed 7 bases and J shed 1 base, with 28 bases lying between them. CDR3 sequence (DNA): TGTGCCAGCAACCCCGGACTGGGGCGGGGCCCGACGGATAACTATGGCTACACCTTC. Translation gives CASNPGLGRGPTDNYGYTF.

This sequence joins TRBV9 and TRBJ2-3, with 13 nucleotides matching TRBD2. This CDR3 region has 18 residues. Germline CDR1 and CDR2: SGDLS and YYNGEE. V trimming: 0 bases; J trimming: 3 bases; junction bases outside the gene matches: 7. The CDR3 sequence: CASSVGLAGGLMTDTQYF. CDR3 coding DNA: TGTGCCAGCAGCGTAGGACTAGCGGGAGGACTTATGACAGATACGCAGTATTTT.

V gene TRBV6-1 combines with J gene TRBJ2-7; D not certain. Germline V gives CDR1 MNHNS, CDR2 SASEGT. Trimming removed 3 bases from V and 3 bases from J, with 3 bases in between. There are 11 residues in the CDR3. The DNA of the CDR3 is TGTGCCAGCAGTGACGTCTACGAGCAGTACTTC. It translates to CASSDVYEQYF.

This chain links TRBV28 with TRBJ2-5, with 10 nucleotides matching TRBD2. CDR3 length: 19 amino acids. The germline CDR1 and CDR2 sequences are MDHEN and SYDVKM. The J segment lost 2 bases and the V segment lost 1 base, leaving 13 bases of the junction unmatched. The CDR3 DNA is TGTGCCAGCAGTTTATCTTTTTTGATGGGTAGCGGGAGGCAAGAGACCCAGTACTTC. The encoded protein is CASSLSFLMGSGRQETQYF.

The chain recombines TRBV7-8 with TRBJ1-5; tentatively, D is TRBD1 (5 bases). CDR1 and CDR2 from the germline V gene are SGHVS and FQNEAQ. CDR3 length: 15 amino acids. The V end was cut by 3 bases, the J end by 9 bases, with 18 bases between. CDR3 sequence reads: CASSLGRDPIMPQHF. DNA of the CDR3: TGTGCCAGCAGCTTGGGCCGGGACCCCATCATGCCCCAGCATTTT.

The chain uses TRBV14 and TRBJ2-3, with 8 bases matching TRBD2. Looked up from germline, CDR1 is SGHDN and CDR2 is FVKESK. There are 15 residues in the CDR3. Germline trimming cut 3 bases from V and 4 bases from J; bases unmatched to any gene: 6. CDR3: CASSQSTGGPDTQYF. In nucleotides, the CDR3 is TGTGCCAGCAGCCAGTCTACGGGGGGGCCAGATACGCAGTATTTT.

V and J are TRBV4-1 and TRBJ2-7, with a possible D match to TRBD1 (6 bases). Germline CDR1 MGHRA, CDR2 YSYEKL. V lost 0 bases to trimming and J lost 2 bases, with 11 bases between them. This CDR3 region has 15 residues. The CDR3 DNA sequence: TGCGCCAGCAGCCAAGATGGACAGAGGCCCTACGAGCAGTACTTC. Its protein is CASSQDGQRPYEQYF.

The chain has TRBV10-2 and TRBJ2-1; the D is unclear. The CDR3 extends over 16 amino acids. Trimming pared 2 bases from V and 3 bases from J, leaving 14 bases between. CDR1 WSHSY and CDR2 SAAADI come from the germline V gene. The CDR3 bases are TGCGCCAGCAGTGAGGGTGGGGTCCCCAACTACAATGAGCAGTTCTTC. Amino acid sequence: CASSEGGVPNYNEQFF.

This sequence joins TRBV6-1 and TRBJ2-1; TRBD1 agrees at 8 bases. V was pared by 4 bases and J by 0 bases, with 5 bases of the junction left unmatched. The CDR3 is made up of 16 amino acids. Per the germline V gene, CDR1 is MNHNS and CDR2 is SASEGT. The CDR3 DNA reads TGTGCCAGCAGTGCCCCCACAGGGGGCTCCTACAATGAGCAGTTCTTC. Its protein product is CASSAPTGGSYNEQFF.

The genes are TRBV10-2 and TRBJ2-6, with D possibly being TRBD1 or TRBD2 (5 bases each). Looked up from germline, CDR1 is WSHSY and CDR2 is SAAADI. With 6 bases removed from V and 0 bases from J, the gap between germline ends came to 12 bases. The CDR3 has 16 residues. The CDR3 DNA reads TGCGCCAGCAGGGCAGGGACCCGCTCTGGGGCCAACGTCCTGACTTTC. Residues: CASRAGTRSGANVLTF.

The chain uses TRBV12-5 and TRBJ2-7; unclear D gene. Germline CDR1 LGHNT, CDR2 FRNRAP. V lost 0 bases and J 7 bases, leaving 10 bases between the germline ends. There are 13 residues in the CDR3. CDR3 region: CASGLVTGREQYF. The CDR3 region has the DNA TGTGCTAGTGGTTTGGTGACGGGCAGGGAGCAGTACTTC.

The V and J genes are TRBV7-3 and TRBJ2-7; a weak D match, TRBD1 (5 bases). CDR3 length: 15 residues. V was shortened by 1 base and J by 2 bases, with 12 bases between the two germline ends. CDR1 is SGHTA, CDR2 FQGTGA, per germline. CDR3 sequence reads: CASSLSVAGPYEQYF. For the CDR3, the DNA is TGTGCCAGCAGCTTAAGCGTCGCAGGGCCCTACGAGCAGTACTTC.

The chain uses TRBV7-5 and TRBJ2-1; TRBD2, the table's D call, was not compared with the DNA. TRBV7-5 is recorded as a pseudogene. The CDR3 consists of 20 residues. The CDR3 DNA sequence: TGTGTCAGAAGCTTAAGGCGGACTAGCGGGGGGGGAGCCTTATACAATGAGCAGTTCTTC. It translates to CVRSLRRTSGGGALYNEQFF.

The chain couples TRBV19 to TRBJ2-3, with D possibly called TRBD1 or TRBD2 (5 bases each). The CDR3 has 17 residues. Germline CDR1 and CDR2: LNHDA and SQIVND (reference sequence). The V and J ends lost 1 base and 2 bases respectively, with 16 bases between them. In DNA, the CDR3 is TGTGCCAGTAGTATAGTGTGCGGACGGGGCAACACAGATACGCAGTATTTT. Translating it yields CASSIVCGRGNTDTQYF.

This rearrangement joins TRBV5-4 to TRBJ2-7; D may be TRBD2 (6 bases). CDR3 length: 15 residues. CDR1 SGHNT and CDR2 YYREEE come from the germline V gene (reference sequence). Trimming removed 3 bases from V and 1 base from J, with 14 bases in between. DNA for the CDR3: TGTGCCAGCAGCTCGGTCGGGGGATCGTCCTACGAGCAGTACTTC. It is translated as CASSSVGGSSYEQYF.

This rearrangement joins TRBV6-1 to TRBJ2-4; possible D gene TRBD1, 5 bases. Trimming left V 2 bases short and J 1 base short, with 6 bases between. The CDR3 is made up of 14 amino acids. The germline V gene encodes CDR1 MNHNS and CDR2 SASEGT. The chain's CDR3 is CASSEHRAKNIQYF. The DNA of the CDR3 is TGTGCCAGCAGTGAACACAGGGCCAAAAACATTCAGTACTTC.